This record covers a single TCR beta chain. There is no known antigen for this receptor. Qualities for individual bases were not recorded, and no much larger clone is one base off. These data belong to a study of blood T cell repertoires in COVID-19 (dated by TCRdb to the early 2020s). Regarding the complete study: Samples from collaborators originated in the United States, Italy and Spain and spanned both the acute and convalescent phases of COVID-19. The prospective study material was composed of cDNA or gDNA derived from T cells, B-cell-depleted T cells, or PBMCs. Deeply sampled blood TCRbeta repertoires from subjects exposed to, actively infected with, or recovered from COVID-19 were included in the dataset. The repertoires were released in a freely available public database meant as a resource for research on the immune response to SARS-CoV-2. Samples were obtained from the ongoing ImmuneRACE study (first 160 participants) and from some 1,300 subjects provided by 6 global collaborators. Nearly every sample came with metadata listing a de-identified subject ID, COVID-19 status, age in years and sex. Where available, HLA class I and class II types were taken from metadata supplied by the sample provider and were not determined by assay-based typing.

Whole blood was collected in K2EDTA tubes by collaborating institutions according to the institutions' own protocols. For TCRbeta analysis, collaborators shipped samples as frozen whole blood, isolated PBMCs, or DNA extracted from either of those sample types. The research as a whole found: The quantity of clinical and demographic metadata differed by source and by participant and was supplied without curation.

TCRbeta CDR3 regions were amplified from genomic DNA by means of the immunoSEQ Assay, a bias-controlled multiplex PCR. In the source study's methods: The number of nucleated cells in each sample was estimated by amplification of reference gene primers within the assay. To quantify the absolute abundance of each unique TCRbeta CDR3 rearrangement, sequence reads were collapsed and filtered. For each sample, productive Simpson clonality was calculated as the square root of Simpson's diversity index over productive rearrangements. TCRdb's version of the immuneACCESS table is confined to in-frame rearrangements and falls short of the full clone set. An unresolved V gene accounts for under half of the shortfall where checked; the remainder is of unknown origin. V, J and clone size reflect that table, while D and trimming were determined from the DNA. Within this sample are over 70,000 clones, with about 75% of them counted one time only. The top ten constitute roughly 10% of the sample.

In the germline V gene (reference sequence), CDR1 corresponds to LNHDA and CDR2 to SQIVND. Trimmed from V: 5 bases; trimmed from J: 8 bases; junction bases lacking a gene match: 11. Its CDR3 holds 15 amino acids, cysteine through phenylalanine. Left in the record is the CDR3 DNA by itself, 45 bases read in frame from the first base. The sequence links TRBV19 to TRBJ1-4; 7 bases in the junction line up with TRBD1. This sequence was found in a woman older than 75 with acute or convalescent COVID-19. The sample comprised peripheral blood. The CDR3 reads CASSPQQGIGEKLFF. The nucleotide sequence is TGTGCCAGTAGTCCTCAACAGGGGATCGGAGAAAAACTGTTTTTT.